One and the same sample provided the 14 T cell receptor beta chains below, sequenced in a study of T cells after yellow fever vaccination. MiXCR, run by TCRdb on the 5' RACE reads, gives a single entry per CDR3 protein. The sample contains roughly 170,000 distinct CDR3 sequences, 5.5% to 8% of which appear only once. This material consisted of CD4+ T cells sorted from PBMCs, taken on the day of the first yellow fever vaccination. The receptor set was obtained from a man between 18 and 29 years old who received the YFV17D yellow fever vaccine.

This clonotype was counted at least ten times. CDR3 protein: CASSHNLVGGTDTQYF. CDR3 nucleotides: TGTGCCAGCAGCCATAACTTAGTAGGCGGCACAGATACGCAGTATTTT. The chain is built from TRBV7-2 and TRBJ2-3; D is ambiguous. Germline V gene lookup returns CDR1 SGHTA and CDR2 FQGNSA. Deletions cut 5 bases from V and 1 base from J, with 16 bases between. The CDR3 runs 16 residues.

This clonotype was observed many times. The V call is TRBV10-3, the J call TRBJ1-2; TRBD1 aligns across 11 bases. The germline V gene encodes CDR1 ENHRY and CDR2 SYGVKD. V dropped 4 bases and J dropped 4; count of bases not matched to a gene: 5. The CDR3 totals 15 residues. For the CDR3, the DNA is TGTGCCATCAGTGGGACAGGGGGCCTCAGCTATGGCTACACCTTC. Protein sequence: CAISGTGGLSYGYTF.

This clonotype was observed at least ten times. J is TRBJ2-7 and V is TRBV3-1, with D maybe TRBD1 (6 bases). The CDR3 spans 14 residues. Trimming took 6 bases from V and 4 from J, leaving 16 bases between them. The germline V gene has CDR1 LGHDT and CDR2 YNNKEL (reference sequence). The CDR3 protein is CASRPRDTEYEQYF. The CDR3 bases are TGTGCCAGCAGACCTAGGGACACCGAATACGAGCAGTACTTC.

This clonotype was observed at least ten times. The chain carries TRBV7-6 and TRBJ2-2; D ambiguous. Germline assignment: CDR1 SGHVS and CDR2 FNYEAQ. With 7 bases removed from V and 5 bases from J, the gap between germline ends came to 8 bases. The CDR3 consists of 12 residues. CDR3 amino acids: CASNGWTGELFF. The CDR3 nucleotides are TGTGCCAGCAACGGGTGGACCGGGGAGCTGTTTTTT.

This clonotype was counted between two and nine times. The V gene is TRBV18, the J gene TRBJ2-3; 8 nucleotides agree with TRBD2. The CDR3 covers 15 residues. V dropped 6 bases and J dropped 1; count of bases not matched to a gene: 6. CDR1 is KGHSH and CDR2 is LQKENI in the germline V gene. The CDR3 DNA reads as TGTGCCAGCTCCCGGACTAGCTGGGGCACAGATACGCAGTATTTT. Its translation: CASSRTSWGTDTQYF.

This clonotype was recorded at least ten times. The chain couples TRBV5-1 to TRBJ2-7; D unclear. This CDR3 region has 14 residues. The V gene's germline CDR1 is SGHRS and CDR2 YFSETQ. V lost 4 bases to trimming and J lost 0 bases, with 11 bases between them. The CDR3: CASSATFSSYEQYF. The CDR3 region has the DNA TGCGCCAGCAGCGCGACATTTAGCTCCTACGAGCAGTACTTC.

This chain joins TRBV20-1 and TRBJ1-4; the D gene is possibly TRBD1 (6 bases). Germline CDR1 reads DFQATT; CDR2 reads SNEGSKA (reference sequence). This CDR3 is 16 amino acids long. Trimming stripped 0 bases from V and 0 bases from J, with 11 bases between. For the CDR3, the DNA is TGCAGTGCTAGAGACCCAGGGGCCGCAACTAATGAAAAACTGTTTTTT. Its translation: CSARDPGAATNEKLFF.

In this sample, this clonotype turned up many times. V is TRBV6-2 or TRBV6-3 and J is TRBJ2-1, with 8 bases fitting TRBD2. V was clipped by 4 bases and J by 5 bases; unmatched bases: 7. Germline CDR1 and CDR2: MNHEY and SVGEGT. The CDR3 sequence is 15 residues long. CDR3 protein: CASSFAGGAHNEQFF. CDR3 sequence (DNA): TGTGCCAGCAGTTTCGCCGGGGGGGCTCACAATGAGCAGTTCTTC.

In its sample, this clonotype was seen many times. The chain employs TRBV12-3 or TRBV12-4 and TRBJ2-2; D remains ambiguous. The CDR3 contains 14 residues. Between the trimmed V and J ends, which lost 5 bases and 1 base, there was a span of 8 bases. The CDR3 sequence is CASSKQMNTGELFF. CDR3 nucleotide sequence: TGTGCCAGCAGTAAACAGATGAACACCGGGGAGCTGTTTTTT.

This clonotype showed up just a few times. The chain links TRBV4-1 to TRBJ1-2; D is undetermined. Trimming left V 2 bases short and J 0 bases short, with 13 bases between. The CDR3 is made up of 16 amino acids. The germline V gene has CDR1 MGHRA and CDR2 YSYEKL. The chain's CDR3 is CASSQHSVDPNYGYTF. DNA of the CDR3: TGCGCCAGCAGCCAACACTCAGTAGATCCTAACTATGGCTACACCTTC.

The chain employs TRBV6-5 and TRBJ1-3; D call uncertain. CDR1 MNHEY and CDR2 SVGAGI come from the germline V gene. The CDR3 is 13 residues long. The V end lost 2 bases, the J end lost 5 bases, and 7 bases lay between the germline ends. The CDR3 here is CASSYAPRNTIYF. In DNA form, the CDR3 reads TGTGCCAGCAGTTACGCGCCCCGAAACACCATATATTTT.

V is TRBV27 and J is TRBJ2-3, with unresolved D. CDR1 is MNHEY, CDR2 SMNVEV, per germline (reference sequence). The CDR3 runs to 17 residues. V lost 5 bases and J lost 2, with 20 bases in between. The CDR3 reads CASSPVNAWPPTDTQYF. The CDR3 nucleotides read TGTGCCAGCAGTCCCGTTAACGCCTGGCCTCCCACAGATACGCAGTATTTT.

This clonotype was picked up a small number of times. The rearrangement uses TRBV7-2 and TRBJ2-1; 9 bases are shared with TRBD2. The germline V gene has CDR1 SGHTA and CDR2 FQGNSA. J gave up 8 bases and V 6 bases, and 8 bases lay outside the gene matches. The CDR3 loop spans 14 amino acids. This CDR3 reads CASRAGLAGDEQFF. CDR3 coding DNA: TGTGCCAGCAGGGCGGGACTAGCTGGCGATGAGCAGTTCTTC.

This clonotype has only a few counts. V gene TRBV9 combines with J gene TRBJ1-1; 7 nucleotides agree with TRBD1. Germline trimming cut 4 bases from V and 4 bases from J; bases unmatched to any gene: 4. The CDR3 is made up of 13 amino acids. Germline V CDR1 and CDR2: SGDLS, YYNGEE. The CDR3 sequence is CASSIGTVTEAFF. Here the CDR3 DNA reads TGTGCCAGCAGCATCGGGACAGTCACTGAAGCTTTCTTT.